This TCR beta chain emerged from a study of T cells in Graves' hyperthyroidism and ophthalmopathy. Notes on the study in general: A 13 V-J model separated ophthalmopathy from stable hyperthyroidism.

TCR beta CDR3 regions were amplified from RNA. TCR CDR3 regions were first amplified by RT-PCR with HTBI primers. TCRdb itself ran the multiplex PCR reads through MiXCR, one entry per CDR3 protein. This repertoire shows some 650,000 distinct CDR3 sequences, 15% to 20% found once; its top ten account for around 3.5%. 9.5 to 10 ml fresh peripheral blood yielded the PBMCs. From its first to its last residue, the CDR3 has 12 amino acids. In germline, CDR1 is LNHDA, CDR2 SQIVND (reference sequence). On this clonotype itself: Its target is unknown. The DNA is omitted, as the CDR3 cannot be located on it reliably, and the CDR3 follows TCRdb's listing.

Material: blood. The receptor was isolated from a woman in her forties with Graves' ophthalmopathy. V usage is TRBV19 and J usage is TRBJ2-6. CDR3 loop: CASTLGRNVLTF.